This record looks at one T cell receptor beta chain sequence and its context. Both 60 Vbeta primers and 13 Jbeta primers went into the PCR. Libraries were prepared by immunoSEQ multiplex PCR; TCRdb keeps only in-frame clonotypes and omits some of them. The sample records about 260,000 clones, approximately 85% being singletons. This CDR3 region has 12 residues. V was pared by 5 bases and J by 3 bases, with 7 bases between. From germline, CDR1 is SGHNT and CDR2 YENEEA. These data belong to a study of cytomegalovirus exposure and HLA in healthy donors. Specimen: PBMCs. The source is a woman in her 40s in good health and CMV-seropositive. The chain is built from TRBV11-3 and TRBJ2-5; D call uncertain. CDR3 DNA: TGTGCCAGCAGCCTCACTGAAGAGACCCAGTACTTC. It yields the protein CASSLTEETQYF.